The entry below describes one T cell receptor beta chain. In its sample, this clone was seen a few times. Its cognate antigen has yet to be identified. No quality values exist for individual bases; no much larger clone is one base distant. The immunoSEQ Assay, a bias-controlled multiplex PCR, was used to amplify TCRbeta CDR3 regions from genomic DNA. The authors' pipeline ran thus. Nucleated cell counts per sample were estimated from amplification of reference gene primers within the assay. To quantify the absolute abundance of each unique TCRbeta CDR3 rearrangement, sequence reads were collapsed and filtered. For each sample, productive Simpson clonality was calculated as the square root of Simpson's diversity index across productive rearrangements. In TCRdb, the immuneACCESS table is reduced to in-frame sequences with V and J assigned. These tables do not hold every clone; where another copy was compared, an unresolved V gene accounts for under half, and the others remain unexplained. V, J and clone size derive from that table, while D and trimming were established from the DNA sequence. The sample table shows 65,000 to 70,000 clones, and about 81% are seen once. 9.2% of the sample rests with the top ten.

The data originate from a study of blood T cell repertoires in COVID-19 (dated by TCRdb to the early 2020s). The study in broad terms: Collaborator samples came from the United States, Italy and Spain and covered acute and convalescent phases of COVID-19. The samples were drawn from two sources: the first 160 participants of the ongoing ImmuneRACE study, and 1,000 to 1,500 subjects contributed by 6 global collaborators. Where HLA class I and class II types were available, the types were taken from metadata supplied by the sample provider, not from assay-based typing. The prospective study material was composed of cDNA or gDNA derived from T cells, B-cell-depleted T cells, or PBMCs. The dataset comprised deeply sampled blood TCRbeta repertoires from subjects exposed to, actively infected with, or recovered from COVID-19. Sample metadata almost always included a de-identified subject ID, COVID-19 status, age in years and sex. The repertoires were released in a freely available public database meant as a resource for research on the immune response to SARS-CoV-2. Overall study results and their limits: Clinical and demographic metadata were provided uncurated, with the amount varying by source and participant.

Whole blood was collected in K2EDTA tubes by collaborating institutions according to the institutions' own protocols. Collaborator samples were shipped for TCRbeta analysis as frozen whole blood, isolated PBMCs, or DNA extracted from either sample type. The germline V gene supplies CDR1 KGHSH and CDR2 LQKENI. Germline trimming: 3 bases from V, 5 bases from J; junction bases outside gene matches: 6. Spanning cysteine to phenylalanine, the CDR3 consists of 14 amino acids. Of the read, only the CDR3 DNA is kept; its 42 bases are in frame from base 1. The chain was built from TRBV18 and TRBJ1-2, with 7 bases in between that match TRBD1. Sequenced material: peripheral blood. This receptor was identified in a human donor in a cohort sampled during active COVID-19. This receptor carries the CDR3 CASSPRDSRYGYTF. The DNA is as follows: TGTGCCAGCTCACCCCGGGACAGTCGATATGGCTACACCTTC.